What follows are 5 T cell receptor beta chains derived from one specimen sequenced in a study of blood T cell repertoires in COVID-19. Here immunoSEQ multiplex PCR was the method, and the copy in TCRdb shows in-frame clones only, minus some. The sample holds approximately 180,000 clones; approximately 86% are singletons and the top ten take 9.8%. Sequencing was performed on peripheral blood. The receptors shown here come from a woman of 80 years or more with acute or convalescent COVID-19.

This chain joins TRBV24-1 and TRBJ1-2; D not resolved. Germline-derived CDR1 and CDR2 are KGHDR and SFDVKD. V was pared by 4 bases and J by 4 bases, with 24 bases between. There are 18 residues in the CDR3. CDR3 sequence reads: CATSEPPGGSHKTYGYTF. The CDR3 DNA reads TGTGCCACCAGTGAGCCCCCCGGCGGGTCCCATAAAACCTATGGCTACACCTTC.

This sequence joins TRBV29-1 and TRBJ2-5, with D perhaps TRBD1 (6 bases). V was clipped by 4 bases and J by 3 bases, with 12 bases between them. In germline, CDR1 is SQVTM, CDR2 ANQGSEA. The CDR3 has 13 amino acids. CDR3 loop: CSVAPTGEETQYF. The CDR3 nucleotides read TGCAGCGTTGCCCCGACAGGAGAAGAGACCCAGTACTTC.

V usage is TRBV2 and J usage is TRBJ2-5, with 9 bases identical to TRBD2. CDR3 length: 18 residues. Trimming took 7 bases from V and 5 from J; bases not matched to a gene: 20. Germline V gene data show CDR1 as SNHLY and CDR2 as FYNNEI. The CDR3 region is CASTGPGTSRARWETQYF. The CDR3, as DNA: TGTGCCAGCACCGGACCCGGGACTAGCAGGGCGAGATGGGAGACCCAGTACTTC. Complete variable domain (other parts from reference TRBV2 and TRBJ2-5): EPEVTQTPSHQVTQMGQEVILRCVPISNHLYFYWYRQILGQKVEFLVSFYNNEISEKSEIFDDQFSVERPDGSNFTLKIRSTKLEDSAMYFCASTGPGTSRARWETQYFGPGTRLLVL.

The chain combines TRBV7-9 with TRBJ2-3; the match to TRBD1 covers 11 bases. CDR1 is SEHNR, CDR2 FQNEAQ, per germline (reference sequence). The CDR3 has 15 amino acids. Trimming removed 3 bases from V and 3 bases from J; junction bases left unmatched: 2. The CDR3 loop reads CASSFGDRGTDTQYF. In DNA form, the CDR3 reads TGTGCCAGCAGCTTCGGGGACAGGGGGACAGATACGCAGTATTTT.

The chain is built from TRBV18 and TRBJ1-5, with D perhaps TRBD1 (5 bases). Germline CDR1 is KGHSH and CDR2 is LQKENI. V was cut by 8 bases and J by 7 bases, with 15 bases left in between. There are 13 residues in the CDR3. In DNA, the CDR3 is TGTGCCAGCACCCCGGGACTTGGGCAGCCCCAGCATTTT. Its protein product is CASTPGLGQPQHF.